These 20 T cell receptor beta chains share one sample of origin, sequenced in a study of cytomegalovirus exposure and HLA in healthy donors. Researchers ran the PCR with 60 Vbeta and 13 Jbeta primers. TCRdb keeps only in-frame clones here, not all; method: immunoSEQ multiplex PCR. The sample includes more than 150,000 clones, 82% seen only once; the top ten take less than 0.85%. The sequenced sample consisted of PBMCs. These receptors all come from a young woman in good health and CMV-seronegative.

The chain links TRBV27 to TRBJ2-1, with a weak D call TRBD2 (6 bases). CDR1 is MNHEY, CDR2 SMNVEV, per germline (reference sequence). This CDR3 region has 14 residues. V dropped 7 bases and J dropped 10 bases, with 20 bases sitting between them. CDR3 nucleotides: TGTGCCAGCACCCTCCTCGGTGGGGCGGGGGAGCAGTTCTTC. This gives the protein CASTLLGGAGEQFF.

This clone was picked up one time. The gene calls are TRBV6-1 and TRBJ2-5, with a tentative D call TRBD2 (6 bases). The end of the DNA aligns better with TRBJ2-7, so the J call may be wrong. Germline V CDR1 and CDR2: MNHNS, SASEGT. The CDR3 is 15 residues long. DNA for the CDR3: TGTGCCAGCAGTGAAGAATGGGACTTCTCCTACGAGCAGTACTTC. It specifies CASSEEWDFSYEQYF.

The CDR3 region has the DNA TGTGCCATCAGTGAGTCGCGGGGGTCGGGGGAGCAGTACTTC. Translating it yields CAISESRGSGEQYF. The V gene is TRBV10-3, the J gene TRBJ2-7, with TRBD2 identical over 7 bases. CDR1 is ENHRY, CDR2 SYGVKD, per germline. The CDR3 covers 14 residues. V shed 0 bases and J 7 bases; nucleotides not matched to a gene: 6.

The genes are TRBV19 and TRBJ2-7, with 12 bases fitting TRBD1. V lost 5 bases and J lost 5; bases outside the gene matches: 4. Germline loops: CDR1 LNHDA, CDR2 SQIVND (reference sequence). The CDR3 consists of 14 residues. The CDR3 DNA sequence: TGTGCCAGTAGTCCGGGACAGGGGGCCCACGAGCAGTACTTC. Encoded protein: CASSPGQGAHEQYF. The complete variable domain, with remaining parts taken from reference TRBV19 and TRBJ2-7, reads DGGITQSPKYLFRKEGQNVTLSCEQNLNHDAMYWYRQDPGQGLRLIYYSQIVNDFQKGDIAEGYSVSREKKESFPLTVTSAQKNPTAFYLCASSPGQGAHEQYFGPGTRLTVT.

V is TRBV12-5 and J is TRBJ1-2; 8 nucleotides line up with TRBD1. This CDR3 comprises 13 residues. In germline, CDR1 is LGHNT, CDR2 FRNRAP. V dropped 5 bases and J dropped 8; count of bases not matched to a gene: 7. The CDR3 DNA is TGTGCTAGTGGTACAGGACAGGGTACCGGCTACACCTTC. Its translation: CASGTGQGTGYTF.

V and J are TRBV7-2 and TRBJ1-1; D unresolved. Germline CDR1 is SGHTA and CDR2 is FQGNSA. V was shortened by 2 bases and J by 10 bases, with 17 bases between the two germline ends. The CDR3 runs 14 residues. CDR3 protein: CASSLSTARLGAFF. CDR3 nucleotides: TGTGCCAGCAGCTTAAGTACCGCCAGGCTGGGAGCTTTCTTT.

This clone appeared once. This chain connects TRBV5-1 to TRBJ1-4; possible D gene TRBD1, 5 bases. Germline-derived CDR1 and CDR2 are SGHRS and YFSETQ. The V end lost 5 bases, the J end lost 4 bases, and 15 bases lay between the germline ends. The CDR3 has 15 amino acids. In nucleotides, the CDR3 is TGCGCCAGCAGGGCGGGACTGGAAAATAATGAAAAACTGTTTTTT. As protein: CASRAGLENNEKLFF.

The chain links TRBV2 to TRBJ1-1; 8 nucleotides line up with TRBD1. The length of the CDR3 is 14 residues. V lost 4 bases, J lost 3 bases, and 4 bases stayed unmatched. Germline V gives CDR1 SNHLY, CDR2 FYNNEI. This chain's CDR3 is CASSVQGEDTEAFF. DNA of the CDR3: TGTGCCAGCAGTGTACAGGGGGAGGACACTGAAGCTTTCTTT.

This sequence joins TRBV6-1 and TRBJ2-7; maybe TRBD1 (7 bases). The CDR3 covers 14 residues. The germline V and J ends were trimmed by 3 bases and 4 bases, with 13 bases remaining between them. Germline V gene lookup returns CDR1 MNHNS and CDR2 SASEGT. The CDR3 DNA follows: TGTGCCAGCAGTGATGGAGGGGGCGGGTACGAGCAGTACTTC. It is translated as CASSDGGGGYEQYF.

The genes are TRBV2 and TRBJ1-1, with 7 positions matching TRBD1. Germline assignment: CDR1 SNHLY and CDR2 FYNNEI. This CDR3 contains 14 residues. With 4 bases clipped from V and 1 base from J, the junction kept 3 bases outside the gene matches. The DNA of the CDR3 is TGTGCCAGCAGTGGGGGACAGCCGAACACTGAAGCTTTCTTT. It specifies CASSGGQPNTEAFF.

This chain's CDR3 is CASSFQGSQGNEQYF. CDR3 nucleotide sequence: TGTGCCAGCAGCTTTCAAGGGTCACAGGGGAACGAGCAGTACTTC. The rearrangement joins TRBV11-2 to TRBJ2-7, with 7 nucleotides matching TRBD1. Unmatched junction bases numbered 10, after V lost 3 bases and J lost 5 bases. Germline loops: CDR1 SGHAT, CDR2 FQNNGV. The CDR3 is made up of 15 amino acids. Together with reference TRBV11-2 and TRBJ2-7, the CDR3 gives the full variable domain: EAGVAQSPRYKIIEKRQSVAFWCNPISGHATLYWYQQILGQGPKLLIQFQNNGVVDDSQLPKDRFSAERLKGVDSTLKIQPAKLEDSAVYLCASSFQGSQGNEQYFGPGTRLTVT.

In its sample, this clone was seen once. The rearrangement joins TRBV28 to TRBJ1-1; 8 positions match TRBD1. The CDR3 spans 14 residues. Trimming cost V 4 bases and J 4 bases; bases outside gene matches: 5. Germline V lookup: CDR1 MDHEN, CDR2 SYDVKM. CDR3 DNA sequence: TGTGCCAGCAGTTGGACTACAGGGGGCACTGAAGCTTTCTTT. It encodes CASSWTTGGTEAFF.

This chain joins TRBV19 and TRBJ2-7; D may be TRBD2 (5 bases). The CDR3 has 14 amino acids. Trimming took off 6 bases at V and 1 base at J, with 13 bases between the two ends. Germline values: CDR1 LNHDA, CDR2 SQIVND (reference sequence). The CDR3 nucleotides read TGTGCCAGTAGCCGTCACGGGGATTCCTACGAGCAGTACTTC. Protein sequence: CASSRHGDSYEQYF.

The rearrangement joins TRBV27 to TRBJ1-5; unclear D gene. Trimming cost V 3 bases and J 0 bases, with 6 bases left between them. The CDR3 has 14 residues. The germline V gene has CDR1 MNHEY and CDR2 SMNVEV (reference sequence). CDR3 residues: CASSFQDSNQPQHF. The DNA for the CDR3 is TGTGCCAGCAGTTTCCAGGATAGCAATCAGCCCCAGCATTTT.

CDR3 DNA: TGTGCCAGCAGTGAACAGGGCGGGAACAGCTACGAGCAGTACTTC. This gives the protein CASSEQGGNSYEQYF. This chain connects TRBV25-1 to TRBJ2-7; possible D gene TRBD2, 6 bases. Trimming removed 2 bases at V and 3 bases at J, with 14 bases between. The germline V gene encodes CDR1 MGHDK and CDR2 SYGVNS. The length of the CDR3 is 15 residues.

V is TRBV10-3 and J is TRBJ1-5; tentative D call: TRBD1 (5 bases). Germline CDR1 reads ENHRY; CDR2 reads SYGVKD. V was cut by 3 bases and J by 1 base, with 10 bases left in between. The CDR3 extends over 15 amino acids. The CDR3 protein is CAISEGVGSNQPQHF. In DNA form, the CDR3 reads TGTGCCATCAGTGAAGGGGTGGGGAGCAATCAGCCCCAGCATTTT.

CDR3 sequence (DNA): TGTGCCTGGGCCCGGGGCGGGAAGACGGATACGCAGTATTTT. Amino acid sequence: CAWARGGKTDTQYF. The V gene is TRBV30, the J gene TRBJ2-3; D might be TRBD2 (6 bases). Trimming removed 5 bases at V and 6 bases at J, with 18 bases between. This CDR3 contains 14 residues. Germline V gene data show CDR1 as GTSNPN and CDR2 as SVGIG (reference sequence).

The V and J genes are TRBV29-1 and TRBJ2-7, with TRBD1 identical over 9 bases. V was clipped by 6 bases and J by 5 bases; unmatched bases: 8. Germline CDR1 and CDR2: SQVTM and ANQGSEA. The CDR3 sequence is 13 residues long. This chain's CDR3 is CSVNPGQGDEQYF. CDR3 sequence (DNA): TGCAGCGTCAATCCGGGACAGGGCGACGAGCAGTACTTC.

The chain uses TRBV7-2 and TRBJ2-3; D is undetermined. Trimming stripped 7 bases from V and 2 bases from J, with 7 bases between. From germline, CDR1 is SGHTA and CDR2 FQGNSA. The length of the CDR3 is 12 residues. The CDR3 region is CASTPNTDTQYF. For the CDR3, the DNA is TGTGCCAGCACCCCTAACACAGATACGCAGTATTTT.

The CDR3 protein is CASSAGGAGAEAFF. CDR3 DNA: TGTGCCAGTAGTGCAGGGGGCGCGGGAGCTGAAGCTTTCTTT. The chain uses TRBV19 and TRBJ1-1, with 8 bases aligning to TRBD1. The V and J ends lost 5 bases and 6 bases, in that order; junction bases with no gene match: 8. The germline gives CDR1 LNHDA, CDR2 SQIVND (reference sequence). CDR3 length equals 14 residues. The variable domain in full, with the rest retrieved from reference TRBV19 and TRBJ1-1, is DGGITQSPKYLFRKEGQNVTLSCEQNLNHDAMYWYRQDPGQGLRLIYYSQIVNDFQKGDIAEGYSVSREKKESFPLTVTSAQKNPTAFYLCASSAGGAGAEAFFGQGTRLTVV.